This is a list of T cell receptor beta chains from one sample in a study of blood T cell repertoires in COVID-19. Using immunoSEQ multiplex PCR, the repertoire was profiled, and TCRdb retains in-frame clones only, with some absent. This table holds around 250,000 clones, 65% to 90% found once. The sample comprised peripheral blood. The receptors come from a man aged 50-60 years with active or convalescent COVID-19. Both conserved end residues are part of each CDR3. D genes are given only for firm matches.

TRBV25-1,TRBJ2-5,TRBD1,CASAGQGQETQYF,TGTGCCAGCGCCGGACAGGGGCAAGAGACCCAGTACTTC
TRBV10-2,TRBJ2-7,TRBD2,CASSGTSGSYEQYF,TGCGCCAGCAGTGGAACTAGCGGGAGCTACGAGCAGTACTTC
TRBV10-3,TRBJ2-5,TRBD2,CAISELWRGKKETQYF,TGTGCCATCAGTGAACTTTGGCGGGGGAAAAAAGAGACCCAGTACTTC
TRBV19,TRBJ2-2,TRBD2,CASSTAGTSLAGELFF,TGTGCCAGTAGTACCGCCGGGACTAGCCTCGCCGGGGAGCTGTTTTTT
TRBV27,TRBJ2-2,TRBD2,CASSPSWTSVKTGELFF,TGTGCCAGCTCCCCGAGCTGGACTAGCGTCAAAACCGGGGAGCTGTTTTTT
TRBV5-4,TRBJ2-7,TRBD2,CASSVGLADGEQYF,TGTGCCAGCAGCGTGGGACTAGCGGACGGCGAGCAGTACTTC
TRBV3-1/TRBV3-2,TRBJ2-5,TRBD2,CASSQGTSGTLGTQYF,TGTGCCAGCAGCCAAGGGACTAGCGGAACGCTCGGGACCCAGTACTTC
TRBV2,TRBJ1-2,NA,CASRHGQMNYGYTF,TGTGCCAGCAGGCACGGACAGATGAACTATGGCTACACCTTC
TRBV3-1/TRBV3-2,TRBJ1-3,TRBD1,CASSQGSGGSRNTIYF,TGTGCCAGCAGCCAAGGATCAGGGGGGTCGAGAAACACCATATATTTT
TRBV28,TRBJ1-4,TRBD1,CASSSQGAREKLFF,TGTGCCAGCAGTTCCCAGGGGGCTCGTGAAAAACTGTTTTTT